The clone carrying this T cell receptor (beta chain) was found a few times. Its antigen is not known. The entry originates in a study of regulatory T cells in long-lasting Graves disease. Overall study: By definition, persistent Graves' disease involved antithyroid drugs for over 5 years alongside positive TSH receptor antibodies.

The sample's time point: persistent/refractory GD, antithyroid drugs over 5 years with positive TRAb. PBMC RNA served as the TCR library source. Xi'an, China, was home to the endocrinology department that provided patients. Arm-PCR of CDR3 regions and iRepertoire HTBI primers were the basis on which TCR beta libraries were built. Each CDR3 protein gets one entry after TCRdb re-called the multiplex PCR reads with MiXCR. The sample shows fewer than 600,000 distinct CDR3 sequences, approximately 22% of them seen only once. Trimming shortened V by 8 bases and J by 3 bases, and 8 bases separated the two germline ends. The CDR3 length is 11 residues. Germline V gives CDR1 MDHEN, CDR2 SYDVKM. Findings and limits, study-wide: Thyroid tissue was not studied; only peripheral blood was. When disease was persistent, TRBV28, TRBJ1-2 and TRBJ2-5 were the favored segments.

The sequencing used peripheral blood mononuclear cells (PBMCs), collected when the disease was refractory, from a patient treated with antithyroid drugs. The sequence came from a female donor with Graves disease. This sequence joins TRBV28 and TRBJ2-7; D is undetermined. In nucleotides, the CDR3 is TGTGCCAGCTCCGACATCTACGAGCAGTACTTC. It is translated as CASSDIYEQYF.